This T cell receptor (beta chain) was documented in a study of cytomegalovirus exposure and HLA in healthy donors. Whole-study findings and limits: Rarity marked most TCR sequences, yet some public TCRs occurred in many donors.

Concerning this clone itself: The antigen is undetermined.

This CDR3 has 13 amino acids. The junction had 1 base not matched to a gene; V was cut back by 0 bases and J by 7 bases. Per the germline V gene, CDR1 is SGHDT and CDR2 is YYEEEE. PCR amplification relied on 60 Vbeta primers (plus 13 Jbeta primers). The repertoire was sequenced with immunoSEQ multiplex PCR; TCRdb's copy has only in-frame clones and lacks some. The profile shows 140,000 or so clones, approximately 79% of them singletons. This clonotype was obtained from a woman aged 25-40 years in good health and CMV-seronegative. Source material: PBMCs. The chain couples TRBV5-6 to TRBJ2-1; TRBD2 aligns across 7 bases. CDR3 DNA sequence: TGTGCCAGCAGCTTGGCCGGGAGGAATGAGCAGTTCTTC. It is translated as CASSLAGRNEQFF. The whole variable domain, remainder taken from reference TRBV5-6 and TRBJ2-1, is DAGVTQSPTHLIKTRGQQVTLRCSPKSGHDTVSWYQQALGQGPQFIFQYYEEEERQRGNFPDRFSGHQFPNYSSELNVNALLLGDSALYLCASSLAGRNEQFFGPGTRLTVL.